This TCR beta chain derives from a study of cytomegalovirus exposure and HLA in healthy donors. The study's findings and limits: A later analysis reportedly found that, within productive TCRs, an Asian-associated ancestry cluster had fewer N-insertions than the mean observed across the approximately 600 donors. By HLA locus, TCR association rates varied in a later analysis, with DRB1 showing the most and HLA-C the fewest. Reports indicated that the classifier achieved high specificity and sensitivity in diagnosing cytomegalovirus status.

V lost 1 base, J lost 0 bases, and 12 bases lay in between. Germline V gene sequence: CDR1 SGHTA, CDR2 FQGNSA. The CDR3 is 17 residues long. A note on this clone: Antigen: not known.

Researchers ran the PCR with 60 Vbeta and 13 Jbeta primers. The authors' processing: Tens of millions of unique TCR beta chains, 10 million to 14 million shared, were counted in a later analysis. Data came from immunoSEQ multiplex PCR; TCRdb stores just in-frame clones and leaves some out. The V and J calls and clone size come from that table; D and trimming were worked out from the DNA. The sample carries 250,000 to 350,000 clones, around 86% recorded once. V and J are TRBV7-2 and TRBJ1-4, with a tentative D call TRBD1 (6 bases). Sequencing was done on a sample of PBMCs. The clonotype comes from a man aged 35 to 55 in good health and CMV-seropositive. The CDR3 region has the DNA TGTGCCAGCAGCTTAGGCAGGGGTTTAACAACTAATGAAAAACTGTTTTTT. Translating it yields CASSLGRGLTTNEKLFF.